This passage covers 15 T cell receptor beta chains from one sample sequenced in a study of OX40 agonist ivuxolimab in advanced cancers. Clones were read by immunoSEQ multiplex PCR, and TCRdb kept only the in-frame ones, dropping some. Of about 80,000 clones in the sample, about 90% are singletons; the top ten hold 8.5% to 9%. The sequenced sample was CD4+ or CD8+ T cells sorted from blood, obtained in a trial of the OX40 agonist ivuxolimab. The source is an adult with an advanced solid tumor such as melanoma, head and neck, liver or kidney cancer.

The V and J genes are TRBV19 and TRBJ1-1, with D tentatively TRBD1 (6 bases). The CDR3 loop spans 14 amino acids. Trimming shortened V by 5 bases and J by 0 bases, and 10 bases separated the two germline ends. The germline V gene has CDR1 LNHDA and CDR2 SQIVND (reference sequence). The CDR3 bases are TGTGCCAGTAGTTATGGACAGATGAACACTGAAGCTTTCTTT. This translates into CASSYGQMNTEAFF.

The chain joins TRBV5-6 to TRBJ1-5, with a tentative D call TRBD1 (5 bases). The V gene lost 5 bases and the J gene lost 0 bases, with 9 bases spanning the gap. Per the germline V gene, CDR1 is SGHDT and CDR2 is YYEEEE. The CDR3 extends over 14 amino acids. CDR3 protein: CASSRGNSNQPQHF. DNA of the CDR3: TGTGCCAGCAGTCGGGGGAATAGCAATCAGCCCCAGCATTTT.

J is TRBJ2-3 and V is TRBV18; the D is unclear. Germline values: CDR1 KGHSH, CDR2 LQKENI. The V end was cut by 4 bases, the J end by 3 bases, with 14 bases between. The CDR3 consists of 15 residues. CDR3 bases: TGTGCCAGCTCACTACGCGAGGTGAGGACAGATACGCAGTATTTT. Its protein product is CASSLREVRTDTQYF.

The V call is TRBV9, the J call TRBJ2-6; TRBD1 is a possible D gene (6 bases). Trimming cost V 5 bases and J 0 bases, with 18 bases left between them. This CDR3 contains 18 residues. Germline values: CDR1 SGDLS, CDR2 YYNGEE. CDR3 DNA sequence: TGTGCCAGCAGTGCTCCCTCGGACAGTAGCTCTGGGGCCAACGTCCTGACTTTC. It yields the protein CASSAPSDSSSGANVLTF.

This rearrangement joins TRBV5-1 to TRBJ1-1, with a possible D match to TRBD1 (5 bases). Germline V CDR1 and CDR2: SGHRS, YFSETQ. The CDR3 extends over 11 amino acids. Trimming removed 4 bases from V and 4 bases from J, with 5 bases in between. CDR3 region: CASSGGTEAFF. In nucleotides, the CDR3 is TGCGCCAGCAGCGGGGGCACTGAAGCTTTCTTT.

This clone was detected once. The chain carries TRBV27 and TRBJ2-3, with D possibly being TRBD1 (6 bases). The V end was cut by 5 bases, the J end by 3 bases, with 15 bases between. The CDR3 is 15 residues long. Germline values: CDR1 MNHEY, CDR2 SMNVEV (reference sequence). CDR3 coding DNA: TGTGCCAGCAGTGTCCTCCAGGGGTTAACAGATACGCAGTATTTT. This translates into CASSVLQGLTDTQYF.

The chain carries TRBV7-9 and TRBJ1-1; D is uncertain. The CDR3 is made up of 12 amino acids. The germline CDR1 and CDR2 sequences are SEHNR and FQNEAQ (reference sequence). V shed 5 bases and J shed 0 bases, with 4 bases lying between them. CDR3 residues: CASSNMNTEAFF. Here the CDR3 DNA reads TGTGCCAGCAGCAATATGAACACTGAAGCTTTCTTT.

The chain carries TRBV5-1 and TRBJ1-1; D is ambiguous. CDR3 size: 14 residues. Germline CDR1 is SGHRS and CDR2 is YFSETQ. Trimming removed 0 bases at V and 0 bases at J, with 6 bases between. CDR3 region: CASSLDVLNTEAFF. The DNA for the CDR3 is TGCGCCAGCAGCTTGGATGTGCTGAACACTGAAGCTTTCTTT.

The V and J genes are TRBV11-2 and TRBJ2-5; no firm D call. The germline V and J ends were trimmed by 6 bases and 0 bases, with 2 bases remaining between them. Germline-derived CDR1 and CDR2 are SGHAT and FQNNGV. The CDR3 totals 11 residues. The DNA of the CDR3 is TGTGCCAGCAGGAACCAAGAGACCCAGTACTTC. This translates into CASRNQETQYF.

J is TRBJ2-1 and V is TRBV12-5; D might be TRBD1 (5 bases). Trimming removed 3 bases from V and 6 bases from J, with 9 bases in between. From germline, CDR1 is LGHNT and CDR2 FRNRAP. This CDR3 is 13 amino acids long. CDR3 loop: CASGFSQGNEQFF. The CDR3 DNA reads TGTGCTAGTGGTTTTAGTCAGGGCAATGAGCAGTTCTTC.

The V and J genes are TRBV27 and TRBJ2-7; a possible D gene is TRBD1 (6 bases). Per the germline V gene, CDR1 is MNHEY and CDR2 is SMNVEV (reference sequence). The CDR3 is 13 amino acids. V lost 5 bases and J 2 bases, leaving 10 bases between the germline ends. CDR3 coding DNA: TGTGCCAGCAGTCAGGACAGTACCTACGAGCAGTACTTC. Amino acids: CASSQDSTYEQYF.

The rearrangement links TRBV2 to TRBJ2-3, with D possibly matching TRBD2 (5 bases). Deletions cut 4 bases from V and 0 bases from J, with 14 bases between. From germline, CDR1 is SNHLY and CDR2 FYNNEI. This CDR3 has 16 residues. CDR3 nucleotide sequence: TGTGCCAGCAGTGGAGGTGGAGGTCCTAGCACAGATACGCAGTATTTT. It codes for CASSGGGGPSTDTQYF. The whole variable domain, filled in from reference TRBV2 and TRBJ2-3, reads EPEVTQTPSHQVTQMGQEVILRCVPISNHLYFYWYRQILGQKVEFLVSFYNNEISEKSEIFDDQFSVERPDGSNFTLKIRSTKLEDSAMYFCASSGGGGPSTDTQYFGPGTRLTVL.

The chain is built from TRBV6-5 and TRBJ2-7; 10 positions agree with TRBD1. V was pared by 5 bases and J by 5 bases, with 6 bases of the junction left unmatched. Germline-derived CDR1 and CDR2 are MNHEY and SVGAGI. The CDR3 consists of 14 residues. The CDR3 region is CASSPGQGGHEQYF. CDR3 nucleotide sequence: TGTGCCAGCAGTCCTGGACAGGGGGGCCACGAGCAGTACTTC.

This chain uses TRBV27 with TRBJ1-4, with D unclear. Germline loops: CDR1 MNHEY, CDR2 SMNVEV (reference sequence). Trimming left V 5 bases short and J 6 bases short, with 25 bases between. CDR3 length equals 18 residues. In DNA, the CDR3 is TGTGCCAGCAGTCCCTTAGCAGGACCCCTGGAACCCCATGAAAAACTGTTTTTT. It specifies CASSPLAGPLEPHEKLFF.

This clone was observed a single time. The V call is TRBV29-1, the J call TRBJ1-1; 8 bases line up with TRBD1. With 4 bases clipped from V and 7 bases from J, the junction kept 17 bases outside the gene matches. Germline loops: CDR1 SQVTM, CDR2 ANQGSEA. This CDR3 region has 16 residues. The DNA for the CDR3 is TGCAGCGTTGCCCATCCTCAAACAGGGGGTAACGGTGAAGCTTTCTTT. This gives the protein CSVAHPQTGGNGEAFF.